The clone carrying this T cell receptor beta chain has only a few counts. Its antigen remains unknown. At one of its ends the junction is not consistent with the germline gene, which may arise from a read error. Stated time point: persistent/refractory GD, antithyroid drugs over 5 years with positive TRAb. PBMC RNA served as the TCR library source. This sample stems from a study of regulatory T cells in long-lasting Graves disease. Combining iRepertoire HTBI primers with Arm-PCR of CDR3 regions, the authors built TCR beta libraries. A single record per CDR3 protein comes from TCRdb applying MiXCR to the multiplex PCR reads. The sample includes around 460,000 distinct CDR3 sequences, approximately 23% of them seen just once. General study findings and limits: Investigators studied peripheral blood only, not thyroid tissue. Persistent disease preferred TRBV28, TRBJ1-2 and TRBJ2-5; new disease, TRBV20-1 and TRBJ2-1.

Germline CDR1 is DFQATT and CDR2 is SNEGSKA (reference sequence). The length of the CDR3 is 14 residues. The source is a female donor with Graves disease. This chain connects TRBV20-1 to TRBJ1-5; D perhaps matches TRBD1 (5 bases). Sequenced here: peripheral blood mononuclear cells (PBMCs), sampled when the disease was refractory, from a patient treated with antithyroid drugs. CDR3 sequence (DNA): TGTAGTACCGCGGGGCCCGGCAGCAATCAGCCCCAGCATTTT. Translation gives CSTAGPGSNQPQHF.